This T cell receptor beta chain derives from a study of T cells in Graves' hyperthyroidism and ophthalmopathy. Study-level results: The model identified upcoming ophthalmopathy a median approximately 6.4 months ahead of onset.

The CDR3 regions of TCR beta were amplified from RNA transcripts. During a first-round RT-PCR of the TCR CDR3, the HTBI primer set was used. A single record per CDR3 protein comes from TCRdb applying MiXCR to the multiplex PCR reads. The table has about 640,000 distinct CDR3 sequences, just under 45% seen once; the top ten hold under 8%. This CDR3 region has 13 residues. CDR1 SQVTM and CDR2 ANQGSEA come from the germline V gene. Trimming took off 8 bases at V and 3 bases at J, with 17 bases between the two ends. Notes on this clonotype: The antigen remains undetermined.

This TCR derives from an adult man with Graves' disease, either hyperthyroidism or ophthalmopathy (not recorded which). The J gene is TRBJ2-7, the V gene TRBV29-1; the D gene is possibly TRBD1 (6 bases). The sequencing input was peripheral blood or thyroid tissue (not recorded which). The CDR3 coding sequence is TGCAGCAGTACGAAGGGGGTCCTCTACGAGCAGTACTTC. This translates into CSSTKGVLYEQYF.